This entry lists 6 T cell receptor beta chains sequenced from one sample in a study of OX40 agonist ivuxolimab in advanced cancers. The assay was immunoSEQ multiplex PCR, and TCRdb's table has in-frame clones only and misses some. Among some 80,000 clones, around 87% were seen once, and the ten largest hold about 0.52%. Specimen: CD4+ or CD8+ T cells sorted from blood, collected in a trial of the OX40 agonist ivuxolimab. All receptors derive from an adult with an advanced solid tumor such as melanoma, head and neck, liver or kidney cancer.

The chain uses TRBV28 and TRBJ2-5, with 9 bases matching TRBD2. V was clipped by 8 bases and J by 2 bases; unmatched bases: 12. The CDR3 runs 16 residues. CDR1 MDHEN and CDR2 SYDVKM come from the germline V gene. The CDR3 bases are TGTGCCAGCTCACCCACGGGCGGGGGGGAACAAGAGACCCAGTACTTC. Protein: CASSPTGGGEQETQYF.

The chain has TRBV19 and TRBJ2-7; D uncertain. Germline CDR1 and CDR2: LNHDA and SQIVND (reference sequence). V was trimmed by 3 bases and J by 3 bases, leaving 9 bases between them. The CDR3 is 13 amino acids. The DNA of the CDR3 is TGTGCCAGTAGTATCGCCGACGGCTACGAGCAGTACTTC. It is translated as CASSIADGYEQYF.

The rearrangement links TRBV6-1 to TRBJ2-1; a possible D gene is TRBD1 (6 bases). Trimming shortened V by 9 bases and J by 7 bases, and 22 bases separated the two germline ends. This CDR3 is built from 15 residues. Germline V CDR1 and CDR2: MNHNS, SASEGT. CDR3 sequence (DNA): TGTGCCAGTAAAAATACCGGGACAACGGGAAATGAGCAGTTCTTC. Its translation: CASKNTGTTGNEQFF.

J is TRBJ1-1 and V is TRBV27, with 9 positions matching TRBD1. Germline assignment: CDR1 MNHEY and CDR2 SMNVEV (reference sequence). V trimming: 5 bases; J trimming: 9 bases; junction bases outside the gene matches: 13. The CDR3 has 15 amino acids. CDR3 coding DNA: TGTGCCAGCAGTCCAGCCTCCGGGACAGGGCCCAAAGCTTTCTTT. Translating gives CASSPASGTGPKAFF.

The CDR3 reads CASSFGLAGVDTQYF. DNA for the CDR3: TGCGCCAGCAGCTTCGGACTAGCGGGAGTAGATACGCAGTATTTT. The V and J genes are TRBV5-1 and TRBJ2-3; TRBD2 matches at 13 bases. This CDR3 is built from 15 residues. The trim removed 2 bases at V and 5 bases at J, leaving 2 bases unmatched. Germline assignment: CDR1 SGHRS and CDR2 YFSETQ.

About this clone itself: This CDR3 is also generated by other DNA sequences in the sample. V gene TRBV18 combines with J gene TRBJ2-5, with D possibly matching TRBD2 (5 bases). Germline CDR1 KGHSH, CDR2 LQKENI. Trimming took off 2 bases at V and 3 bases at J, with 7 bases between the two ends. The length of the CDR3 is 13 residues. The CDR3 protein is CASSPGLKETQYF. CDR3 bases: TGTGCCAGCTCACCAGGACTCAAAGAGACCCAGTACTTC.